This T cell receptor beta chain came from a study of T-cell reconstitution after alpha-beta-depleted transplantation in children. A library of TCRbeta sequences, prepared with unique molecular identifiers, was generated. TCRdb fed the PCR reads into MiXCR, producing one record per CDR3 protein. The sample lists about 91,000 distinct CDR3 sequences, roughly 8.8% occurring once. This clonotype was seen at least ten times. Sample: PBMCs from the stem cell graft donor, taken from the stem cell graft. This receptor was taken from a human donor who donated a stem cell graft to a child with congenital amegakaryocytic thrombocytopenia.

The CDR3: CASSLRVWVPGDTGELFF. The CDR3 region has the DNA TGTGCCAGCAGCTTAAGAGTTTGGGTCCCCGGGGACACCGGGGAGCTGTTTTTT. The chain links TRBV5-6 to TRBJ2-2; perhaps TRBD2 as D (5 bases). V was trimmed by 2 bases and J by 3 bases, leaving 20 bases between them. The germline V gene encodes CDR1 SGHDT and CDR2 YYEEEE. The CDR3 has 18 amino acids.